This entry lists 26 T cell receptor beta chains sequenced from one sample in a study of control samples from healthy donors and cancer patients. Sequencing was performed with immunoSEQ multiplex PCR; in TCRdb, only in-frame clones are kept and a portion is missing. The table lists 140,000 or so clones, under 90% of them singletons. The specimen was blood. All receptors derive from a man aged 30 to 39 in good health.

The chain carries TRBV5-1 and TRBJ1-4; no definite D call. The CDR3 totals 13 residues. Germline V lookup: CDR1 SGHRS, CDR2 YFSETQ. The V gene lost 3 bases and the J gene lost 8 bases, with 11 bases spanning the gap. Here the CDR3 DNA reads TGCGCCAGCAGCTCCCCGGCGGGGGAAAAACTGTTTTTT. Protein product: CASSSPAGEKLFF. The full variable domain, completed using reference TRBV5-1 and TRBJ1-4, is KAGVTQTPRYLIKTRGQQVTLSCSPISGHRSVSWYQQTPGQGLQFLFEYFSETQRNKGNFPGRFSGRQFSNSRSEMNVSTLELGDSALYLCASSSPAGEKLFFGSGTQLSVL.

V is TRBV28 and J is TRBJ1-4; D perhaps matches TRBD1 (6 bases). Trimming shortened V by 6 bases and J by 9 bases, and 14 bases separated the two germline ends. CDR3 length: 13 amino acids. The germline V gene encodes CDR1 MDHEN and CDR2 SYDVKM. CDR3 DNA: TGTGCCAGCAGAATAGGGGGTGAAAAAAAACTGTTTTTT. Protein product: CASRIGGEKKLFF.

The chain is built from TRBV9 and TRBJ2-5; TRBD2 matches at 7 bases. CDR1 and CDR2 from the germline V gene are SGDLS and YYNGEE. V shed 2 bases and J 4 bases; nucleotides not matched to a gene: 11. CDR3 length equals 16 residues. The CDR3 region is CASSVSYGTTGETQYF. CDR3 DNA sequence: TGTGCCAGCAGCGTTAGTTACGGGACTACCGGAGAGACCCAGTACTTC.

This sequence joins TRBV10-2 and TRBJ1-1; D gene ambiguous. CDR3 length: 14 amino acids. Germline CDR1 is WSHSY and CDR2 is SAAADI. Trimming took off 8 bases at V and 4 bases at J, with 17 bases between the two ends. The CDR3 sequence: CASVGLLGFTEAFF. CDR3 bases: TGCGCCAGCGTAGGACTACTTGGGTTCACTGAAGCTTTCTTT.

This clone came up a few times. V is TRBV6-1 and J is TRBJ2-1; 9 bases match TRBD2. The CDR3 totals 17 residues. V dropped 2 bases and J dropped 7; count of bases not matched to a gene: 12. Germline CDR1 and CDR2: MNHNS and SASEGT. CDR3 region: CASSEIFGAGGRNEQFF. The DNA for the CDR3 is TGTGCCAGCAGTGAAATTTTTGGAGCGGGGGGCCGAAATGAGCAGTTCTTC.

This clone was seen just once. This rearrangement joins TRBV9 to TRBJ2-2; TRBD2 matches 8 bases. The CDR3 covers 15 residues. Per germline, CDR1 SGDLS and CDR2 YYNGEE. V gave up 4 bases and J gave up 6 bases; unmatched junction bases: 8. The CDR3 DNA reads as TGTGCCAGCAGCCGCGGGACTAGGTGGGCCGGGGAGCTGTTTTTT. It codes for CASSRGTRWAGELFF. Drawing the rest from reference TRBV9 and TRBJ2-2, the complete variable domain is DSGVTQTPKHLITATGQRVTLRCSPRSGDLSVYWYQQSLDQGLQFLIQYYNGEERAKGNILERFSAQQFPDLHSELNLSSLELGDSALYFCASSRGTRWAGELFFGEGSRLTVL.

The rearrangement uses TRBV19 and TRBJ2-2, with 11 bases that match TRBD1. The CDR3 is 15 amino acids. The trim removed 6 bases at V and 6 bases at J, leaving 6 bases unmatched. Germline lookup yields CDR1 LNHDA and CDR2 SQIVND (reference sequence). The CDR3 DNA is TGTGCCAGTAGGATACCGGGACAGGGGGCCGGGGAGCTGTTTTTT. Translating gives CASRIPGQGAGELFF.

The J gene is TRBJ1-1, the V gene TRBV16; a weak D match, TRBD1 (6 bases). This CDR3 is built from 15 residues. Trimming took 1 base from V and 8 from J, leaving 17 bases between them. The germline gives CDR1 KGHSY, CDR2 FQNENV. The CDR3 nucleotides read TGTGCCAGCAGCCAATTCCGACAGGCCGGGCGCGAAGCTTTCTTT. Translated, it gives CASSQFRQAGREAFF.

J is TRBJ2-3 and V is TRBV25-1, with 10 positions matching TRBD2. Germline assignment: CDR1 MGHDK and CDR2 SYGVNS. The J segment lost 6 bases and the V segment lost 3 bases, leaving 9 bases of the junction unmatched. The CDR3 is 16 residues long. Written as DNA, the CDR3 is TGTGCCAGCAGTGAGGCTCTAGCGGGAGACCGGGATACGCAGTATTTT. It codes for CASSEALAGDRDTQYF.

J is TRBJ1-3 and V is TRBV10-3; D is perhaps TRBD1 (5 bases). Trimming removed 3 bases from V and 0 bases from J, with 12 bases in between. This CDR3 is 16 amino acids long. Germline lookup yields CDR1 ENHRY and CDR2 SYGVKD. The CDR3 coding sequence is TGTGCCATCAGTGACTCTACAGGCAGCTCTGGAAACACCATATATTTT. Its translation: CAISDSTGSSGNTIYF.

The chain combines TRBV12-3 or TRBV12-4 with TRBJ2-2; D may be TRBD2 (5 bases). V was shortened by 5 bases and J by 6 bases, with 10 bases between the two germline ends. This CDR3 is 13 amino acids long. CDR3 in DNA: TGTGCCAGCAGTCTCGGGGTTGCCGGGGAGCTGTTTTTT. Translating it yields CASSLGVAGELFF.

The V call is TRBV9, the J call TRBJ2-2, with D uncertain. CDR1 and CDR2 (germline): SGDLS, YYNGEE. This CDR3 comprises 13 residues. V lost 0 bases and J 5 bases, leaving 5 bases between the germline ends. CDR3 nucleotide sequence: TGTGCCAGCAGCGTAGTCGTAACCGGGGAGCTGTTTTTT. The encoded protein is CASSVVVTGELFF.

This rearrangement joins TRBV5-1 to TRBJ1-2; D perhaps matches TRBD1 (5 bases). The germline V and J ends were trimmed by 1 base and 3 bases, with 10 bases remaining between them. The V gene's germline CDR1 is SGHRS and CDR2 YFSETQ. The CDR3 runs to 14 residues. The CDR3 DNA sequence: TGCGCCAGCAGCTTGAGCGGGGGGGACTATGGCTACACCTTC. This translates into CASSLSGGDYGYTF.

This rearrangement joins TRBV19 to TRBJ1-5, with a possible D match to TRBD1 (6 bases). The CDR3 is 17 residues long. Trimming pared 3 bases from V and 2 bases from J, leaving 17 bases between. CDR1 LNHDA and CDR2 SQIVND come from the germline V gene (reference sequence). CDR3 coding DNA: TGTGCCAGTAGTATCGAGACAGGCGGACCGGGCAATCAGCCCCAGCATTTT. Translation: CASSIETGGPGNQPQHF.

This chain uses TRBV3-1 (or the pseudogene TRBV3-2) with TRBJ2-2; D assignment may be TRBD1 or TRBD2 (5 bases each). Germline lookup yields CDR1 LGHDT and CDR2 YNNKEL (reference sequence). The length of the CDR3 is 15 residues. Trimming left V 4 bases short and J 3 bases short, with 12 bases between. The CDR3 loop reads CASSRGLGDTGELFF. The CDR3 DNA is TGTGCCAGCAGCCGGGGGTTAGGGGACACCGGGGAGCTGTTTTTT.

The CDR3 is CATGGQGAMNTEAFF. As DNA, the CDR3 is TGTGCCACCGGAGGACAGGGGGCGATGAACACTGAAGCTTTCTTT. The J gene is TRBJ1-1, the V gene TRBV10-3; 11 bases map to TRBD1. The length of the CDR3 is 15 residues. The V gene's germline CDR1 is ENHRY and CDR2 SYGVKD. The ends lost 10 bases at V and 0 bases at J; junction bases unmatched: 7.

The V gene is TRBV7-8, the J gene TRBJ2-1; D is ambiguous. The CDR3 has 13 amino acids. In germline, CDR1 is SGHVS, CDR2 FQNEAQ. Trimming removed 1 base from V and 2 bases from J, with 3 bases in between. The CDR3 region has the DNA TGTGCCAGCAGCTTAGACCCCTACAATGAGCAGTTCTTC. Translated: CASSLDPYNEQFF.

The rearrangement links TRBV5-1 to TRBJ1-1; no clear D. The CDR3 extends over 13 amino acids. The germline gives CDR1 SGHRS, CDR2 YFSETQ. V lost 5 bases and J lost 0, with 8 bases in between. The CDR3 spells CASRLGLNTEAFF. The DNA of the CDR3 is TGCGCCAGCAGACTTGGCTTGAACACTGAAGCTTTCTTT. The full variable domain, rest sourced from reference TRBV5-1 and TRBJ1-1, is KAGVTQTPRYLIKTRGQQVTLSCSPISGHRSVSWYQQTPGQGLQFLFEYFSETQRNKGNFPGRFSGRQFSNSRSEMNVSTLELGDSALYLCASRLGLNTEAFFGQGTRLTVV.

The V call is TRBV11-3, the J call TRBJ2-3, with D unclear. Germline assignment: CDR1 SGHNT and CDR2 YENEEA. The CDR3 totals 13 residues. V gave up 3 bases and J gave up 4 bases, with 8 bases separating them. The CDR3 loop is CASSLSRADTQYF. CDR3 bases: TGTGCCAGCAGCTTGTCACGCGCAGATACGCAGTATTTT.

CDR3 sequence reads: CASSRAVAGVPYEQYF. CDR3 nucleotide sequence: TGCGCCAGCAGCAGGGCGGTAGCGGGAGTACCCTACGAGCAGTACTTC. V is TRBV5-1 and J is TRBJ2-7; 9 nucleotides align to TRBD2. V dropped 4 bases and J dropped 2; count of bases not matched to a gene: 10. This CDR3 is built from 16 residues. Germline CDR1 reads SGHRS; CDR2 reads YFSETQ. Full variable domain (rest looked up from reference TRBV5-1 and TRBJ2-7): KAGVTQTPRYLIKTRGQQVTLSCSPISGHRSVSWYQQTPGQGLQFLFEYFSETQRNKGNFPGRFSGRQFSNSRSEMNVSTLELGDSALYLCASSRAVAGVPYEQYFGPGTRLTVT.

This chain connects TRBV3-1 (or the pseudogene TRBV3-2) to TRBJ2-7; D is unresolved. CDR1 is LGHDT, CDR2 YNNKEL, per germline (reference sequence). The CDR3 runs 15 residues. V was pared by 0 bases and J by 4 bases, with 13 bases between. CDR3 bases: TGTGCCAGCAGCCAAGATAGACCAAAGGAGTACGAGCAGTACTTC. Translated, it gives CASSQDRPKEYEQYF.

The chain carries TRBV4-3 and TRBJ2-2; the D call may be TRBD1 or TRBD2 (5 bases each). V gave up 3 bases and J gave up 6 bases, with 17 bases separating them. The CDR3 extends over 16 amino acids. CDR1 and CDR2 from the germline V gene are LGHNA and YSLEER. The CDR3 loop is CASSQAGTVGAGELFF. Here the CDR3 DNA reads TGCGCCAGCAGCCAGGCCGGGACGGTAGGAGCCGGGGAGCTGTTTTTT.

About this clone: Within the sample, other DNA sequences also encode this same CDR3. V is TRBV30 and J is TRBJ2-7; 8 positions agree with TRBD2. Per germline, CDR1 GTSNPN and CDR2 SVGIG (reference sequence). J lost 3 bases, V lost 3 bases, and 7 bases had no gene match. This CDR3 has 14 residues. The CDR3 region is CAWSEGGTSYEQYF. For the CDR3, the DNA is TGTGCCTGGAGCGAGGGGGGGACTAGCTACGAGCAGTACTTC.

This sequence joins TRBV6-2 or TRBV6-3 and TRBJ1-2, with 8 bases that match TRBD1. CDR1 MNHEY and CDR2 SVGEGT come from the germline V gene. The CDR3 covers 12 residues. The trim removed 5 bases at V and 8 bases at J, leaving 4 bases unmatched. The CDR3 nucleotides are TGTGCCAGCAGTCCAGGGGGCTGGGGCTACACCTTC. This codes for CASSPGGWGYTF.

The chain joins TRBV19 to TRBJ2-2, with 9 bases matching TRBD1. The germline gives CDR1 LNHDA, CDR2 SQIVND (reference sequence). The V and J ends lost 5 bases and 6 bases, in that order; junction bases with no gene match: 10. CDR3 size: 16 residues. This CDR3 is CASSPSADRGPGELFF. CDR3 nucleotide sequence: TGTGCCAGTAGTCCAAGTGCGGACAGGGGTCCCGGGGAGCTGTTTTTT.

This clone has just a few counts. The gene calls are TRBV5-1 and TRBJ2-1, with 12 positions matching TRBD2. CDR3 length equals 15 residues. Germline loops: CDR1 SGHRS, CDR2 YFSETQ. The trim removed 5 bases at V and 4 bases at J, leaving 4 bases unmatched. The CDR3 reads CASRTSGSRYNEQFF. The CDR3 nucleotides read TGCGCCAGCAGGACTAGCGGGAGTAGATACAATGAGCAGTTCTTC.